One T cell receptor (beta chain) is described in this entry. Its antigen is currently unknown. The V gene lost 4 bases and the J gene lost 2 bases, with 23 bases spanning the gap. The CDR3 contains 18 residues. CDR1 and CDR2 (germline): SGDLS, YYNGEE. Tagging with unique molecular identifiers was a feature of the TCR beta cDNA libraries. Between roughly 1 and 10 million T cells gave rise to some 450,000 cDNA molecules. TCRdb itself ran the PCR reads through MiXCR, one entry per CDR3 protein. The table has approximately 440,000 distinct CDR3 sequences, roughly 45% seen once. This entry comes from a study of post-analysis software for immune sequencing data. Study as a whole: Secondary progressive, relapsing-remitting and progressive-relapsing multiple sclerosis were among the included disease courses.

Study observations and caveats: Five TRBV segments, TRBV5-6, TRBV5-1 and TRBV20-1 among them, were found more frequent in patients than controls. When compared against controls, multiple sclerosis patients showed significantly lower normalized Chao1 diversity.

The chain joins TRBV9 to TRBJ2-3, with D possibly being TRBD1 (6 bases). Sequences were obtained from blood. The receptor's source is a girl between 5 and 17 years old with multiple sclerosis. The CDR3 nucleotides are TGTGCCAGCAGCCCATACGAGGGGGAGACAAGTCTCACAGATACGCAGTATTTT. Translation: CASSPYEGETSLTDTQYF.